One and the same sample provided the 14 T cell receptor beta chains below, sequenced in a study of post-analysis software for immune sequencing data. No antigens are known for them. Built from TCR beta cDNA, the libraries had unique molecular identifiers in them. TCRdb recomputed calls from the PCR reads with MiXCR, one row per CDR3 protein. The repertoire consists of hundreds of thousands of distinct CDR3 sequences, with over 35% occurring once and the leading ten covering around 10%. Study-level points and caveats: Included in a set of four or five TRBV segments more frequent in patients than controls were TRBV5-6, TRBV5-1 and TRBV20-1.

The sequenced sample was blood. The receptors were gathered from a girl aged 10 to 17 with multiple sclerosis.

V gene TRBV11-2 combines with J gene TRBJ2-1, with D hard to call. The J call may be faulty, since TRBJ2-7 better matches the DNA end. Germline values: CDR1 SGHAT, CDR2 FQNNGV. The CDR3 contains 10 residues. In DNA form, the CDR3 reads TGTGCCAGCAAGGGTTTAGTGCAGTACTTC. Protein sequence: CASKGLVQYF.

The rearrangement uses TRBV27 and TRBJ2-7; D gene ambiguous. CDR3 size: 15 residues. Trimming took off 1 base at V and 3 bases at J, with 13 bases between the two ends. Germline assignment: CDR1 MNHEY and CDR2 SMNVEV (reference sequence). The CDR3 sequence is CASSLLRAMGYEQYF. As DNA, the CDR3 is TGTGCCAGCAGTTTATTGCGCGCTATGGGCTACGAGCAGTACTTC.

There are a few counts of this clonotype. The J gene is TRBJ1-1, the V gene TRBV25-1; D unclear. The CDR3 is 15 amino acids. The germline CDR1 and CDR2 sequences are MGHDK and SYGVNS. The V gene lost 1 base and the J gene lost 3 bases, with 12 bases spanning the gap. The CDR3 DNA is TGTGCCAGCAGTGAATTATCATTGGGCGACACTGAAGCTTTCTTT. Translated, it gives CASSELSLGDTEAFF.

The V and J genes are TRBV28 and TRBJ1-2; perhaps TRBD1 as D (5 bases). CDR1 is MDHEN and CDR2 is SYDVKM in the germline V gene. The V end lost 4 bases, the J end lost 10 bases, and 13 bases lay between the germline ends. This CDR3 has 12 residues. Here the CDR3 DNA reads TGTGCCAGCAGTTCCCGGGGCCCTCCCTACACCTTC. Protein product: CASSSRGPPYTF.

The V call is TRBV28, the J call TRBJ2-7, with D unresolved. V was clipped by 5 bases and J by 2 bases, with 16 bases between them. From germline, CDR1 is MDHEN and CDR2 SYDVKM. This CDR3 comprises 15 residues. The CDR3 nucleotides read TGTGCCAGCAGTACCCTTGGACGGAAAACCTACGAGCAGTACTTC. Protein product: CASSTLGRKTYEQYF.

The V call is TRBV12-3 or TRBV12-4, the J call TRBJ2-3, with D perhaps matching TRBD2 (5 bases). The CDR3 is 13 residues long. Trimming took off 6 bases at V and 2 bases at J, with 9 bases between the two ends. This chain's CDR3 is CASRLGPTDTQYF. The CDR3 nucleotides read TGTGCCAGCAGACTAGGCCCCACAGATACGCAGTATTTT.

This clonotype appeared a few times. This chain uses TRBV12-3 or TRBV12-4 with TRBJ1-5, with D possibly TRBD1 on 5 matching bases. The CDR3 has 14 residues. Trimming took off 1 base at V and 3 bases at J, with 7 bases between the two ends. CDR3 nucleotide sequence: TGTGCCAGCAGTTTAGGACAGAACAATCAGCCCCAGCATTTT. This translates into CASSLGQNNQPQHF.

The chain is built from TRBV7-3 and TRBJ2-1; TRBD2 agrees at 12 bases. Germline CDR1 and CDR2: SGHTA and FQGTGA. The CDR3 covers 17 residues. V dropped 5 bases and J dropped 4; count of bases not matched to a gene: 9. CDR3 DNA: TGTGCCAGCAGCCTAATCCCCCTAGCGGGAGGGTACAATGAGCAGTTCTTC. It yields the protein CASSLIPLAGGYNEQFF.

The chain has TRBV20-1 and TRBJ2-1; 7 bases align to TRBD1. The CDR3 length is 14 residues. Germline trimming cut 6 bases from V and 1 base from J; bases unmatched to any gene: 6. Germline V gene lookup returns CDR1 DFQATT and CDR2 SNEGSKA (reference sequence). The CDR3 coding sequence is TGCAGTGCCTACGACAGGGATTCCTACAATGAGCAGTTCTTC. Amino acids: CSAYDRDSYNEQFF.

The chain employs TRBV4-1 and TRBJ2-7, with 7 bases fitting TRBD1. Germline CDR1 and CDR2: MGHRA and YSYEKL. Trimming cost V 0 bases and J 3 bases; bases outside gene matches: 8. The CDR3 loop spans 16 amino acids. CDR3 DNA sequence: TGCGCCAGCAGCCAAGATCTTGGGGACAGAGTCTACGAGCAGTACTTC. Translating it yields CASSQDLGDRVYEQYF.

This clonotype appeared a few times. This rearrangement joins TRBV7-6 to TRBJ1-2; D remains ambiguous. V was cut by 6 bases and J by 4 bases, with 15 bases left in between. Germline assignment: CDR1 SGHVS and CDR2 FNYEAQ. CDR3 length: 14 amino acids. The chain's CDR3 is CASSFGDTLYGYTF. Written as DNA, the CDR3 is TGTGCCAGCAGTTTCGGCGACACACTCTATGGCTACACCTTC.

This clonotype was observed a handful of times. The V gene is TRBV20-1, the J gene TRBJ1-2, with 11 bases fitting TRBD1. The junction had 2 bases not matched to a gene; V was cut back by 5 bases and J by 3 bases. This CDR3 region has 13 residues. CDR1 and CDR2 (germline): DFQATT, SNEGSKA (reference sequence). The CDR3 region is CSAWDRGDYGYTF. As DNA, the CDR3 is TGCAGTGCTTGGGACAGGGGGGACTATGGCTACACCTTC.

The gene calls are TRBV7-9 and TRBJ2-1, with TRBD2 identical over 9 bases. The CDR3 has 18 residues. The germline V gene encodes CDR1 SEHNR and CDR2 FQNEAQ (reference sequence). V trimming: 0 bases; J trimming: 0 bases; junction bases outside the gene matches: 6. CDR3: CASSLARTSVSSYNEQFF. The CDR3 region has the DNA TGTGCCAGCAGCTTAGCACGGACTAGCGTAAGCTCCTACAATGAGCAGTTCTTC.

This clonotype has only a few counts. As DNA, the CDR3 is TGTGCCAGCAGCTTGGTTAGCGGGGCCTCCTACGAGCAGTACTTC. It translates to CASSLVSGASYEQYF. The chain is built from TRBV7-2 and TRBJ2-7; 8 nucleotides agree with TRBD2. J was trimmed by 0 bases and V by 3 bases; bases with no gene match: 4. This CDR3 spans 15 amino acids. Germline V gene lookup returns CDR1 SGHTA and CDR2 FQGNSA.